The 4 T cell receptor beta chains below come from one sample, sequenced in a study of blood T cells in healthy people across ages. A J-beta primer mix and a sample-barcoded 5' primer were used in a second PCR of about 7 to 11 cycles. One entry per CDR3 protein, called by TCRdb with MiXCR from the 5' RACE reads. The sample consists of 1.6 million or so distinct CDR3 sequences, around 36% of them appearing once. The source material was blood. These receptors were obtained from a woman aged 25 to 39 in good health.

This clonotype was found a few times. In nucleotides, the CDR3 is TGTGCCATCAGTGAGTCGAGGGGACAACGGAACACTGAAGCTTTCTTT. It codes for CAISESRGQRNTEAFF. This chain joins TRBV10-3 and TRBJ1-1, with D possibly being TRBD1 (6 bases). Looked up from germline, CDR1 is ENHRY and CDR2 is SYGVKD. Trimming took off 0 bases at V and 1 base at J, with 12 bases between the two ends. The CDR3 has 16 residues.

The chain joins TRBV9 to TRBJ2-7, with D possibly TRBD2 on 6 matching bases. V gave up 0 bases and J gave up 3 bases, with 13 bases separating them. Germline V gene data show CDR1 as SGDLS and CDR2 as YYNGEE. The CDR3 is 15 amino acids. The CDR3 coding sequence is TGTGCCAGCAGCGTAGCGGTTGACGGGAGCTACGAGCAGTACTTC. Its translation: CASSVAVDGSYEQYF. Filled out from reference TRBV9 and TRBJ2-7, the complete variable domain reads DSGVTQTPKHLITATGQRVTLRCSPRSGDLSVYWYQQSLDQGLQFLIQYYNGEERAKGNILERFSAQQFPDLHSELNLSSLELGDSALYFCASSVAVDGSYEQYFGPGTRLTVT.

DNA for the CDR3: TGTGCCAGCAGTCTCTCGGGACAGATATACAATGAGCAGTTCTTC. The encoded protein is CASSLSGQIYNEQFF. The chain has TRBV27 and TRBJ2-1; TRBD1 aligns across 7 bases. Germline loops: CDR1 MNHEY, CDR2 SMNVEV (reference sequence). The V and J ends lost 5 bases and 4 bases, in that order; junction bases with no gene match: 8. The length of the CDR3 is 15 residues.

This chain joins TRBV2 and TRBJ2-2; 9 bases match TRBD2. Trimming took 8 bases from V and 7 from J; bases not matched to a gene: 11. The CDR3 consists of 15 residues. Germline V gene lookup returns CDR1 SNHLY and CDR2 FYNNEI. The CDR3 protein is CASRPSGAAGGELFF. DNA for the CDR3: TGTGCCAGCCGCCCTAGCGGGGCTGCGGGCGGGGAGCTGTTTTTT.